The sequence of this TCR beta chain was determined in a study of shared clonotypes between healthy human individuals. Study findings and constraints: Between a handful of donors, naive CD4 clonotypes were shared at a level of roughly 5.5%. Sampling used blood alone; tissue repertoires probably differ.

Naive CD8 populations comprised CD45RO-negative cells positively selected for CCR7, excluding terminally differentiated effector memory CD45RA+ cells. About this clone itself: Its specificity is unknown.

Only in-frame clones appear in the TCRdb table, and some are missing; sequencing was by immunoSEQ multiplex PCR. Here the sample spans about 870,000 clones, 92% being singletons. Germline loops: CDR1 SGHTA, CDR2 FQGTGA. V was shortened by 2 bases and J by 0 bases, with 11 bases between the two germline ends. The length of the CDR3 is 17 residues. Sequencing was done on a sample of naive CD8+ T cells sorted from blood. This chain joins TRBV7-3 and TRBJ2-6; no definite D call. The receptor was derived from a man in his thirties or forties in good health. CDR3 in amino acids: CASSLVPPVSGANVLTF. The CDR3 DNA is TGTGCCAGCAGCTTAGTTCCTCCGGTCTCTGGGGCCAACGTCCTGACTTTC.